These 28 T cell receptor beta chains originate from one sample sequenced in a study of blood T cells in healthy people across ages. It was with a sample-barcoded 5' primer and a J-beta primer mix that a second PCR of roughly 7 to 12 cycles was run. From the 5' RACE reads, TCRdb called clonotypes with MiXCR, one entry per CDR3 protein. The sample lists fewer than 1,000,000 distinct CDR3 sequences, about half seen once, with 18% in the top ten. The sequencing input was blood. These receptors all come from an elderly man in good health.

This clonotype was observed a handful of times. The chain has TRBV29-1 and TRBJ1-4; D is possibly TRBD1 (6 bases). Trimming removed 7 bases at V and 8 bases at J, with 14 bases between. Germline V gives CDR1 SQVTM, CDR2 ANQGSEA. The length of the CDR3 is 12 residues. CDR3 region: CSGGGPGEKLFF. The CDR3 DNA is TGCAGCGGGGGGGGGCCAGGGGAAAAACTGTTTTTT.

As regards this clonotype: A much larger clone lies a single base off, so this may be a read error. The V call is TRBV9, the J call TRBJ2-3; 9 bases fit TRBD2. Germline V gene sequence: CDR1 SGDLS, CDR2 YYNGEE. This CDR3 contains 16 residues. CDR3 sequence: CASSPRVSGSTGTQYF. CDR3 sequence (DNA): TGTGCCAGCAGCCCCCGGGTTAGCGGGAGCACAGGTACGCAGTATTTT.

The chain has TRBV20-1 and TRBJ2-3, with 7 bases matching TRBD2. Germline trimming cut 3 bases from V and 1 base from J; bases unmatched to any gene: 7. The CDR3 loop spans 15 amino acids. Per germline, CDR1 DFQATT and CDR2 SNEGSKA (reference sequence). The CDR3 loop reads CSASLAASRTDTQYF. CDR3 DNA sequence: TGCAGTGCTAGTCTAGCGGCCTCGCGCACAGATACGCAGTATTTT.

The genes are TRBV7-9 and TRBJ1-4, with TRBD1 matching over 7 bases. The CDR3 runs to 15 residues. V shed 5 bases, J shed 8 bases, and the junction held 11 bases outside the gene matches. Germline values: CDR1 SEHNR, CDR2 FQNEAQ (reference sequence). In DNA, the CDR3 is TGTGCCAGCAGCCTGGCGGTAGGACAGGCCGAAAAACTGTTTTTT. Translated, it gives CASSLAVGQAEKLFF.

The chain uses TRBV28 and TRBJ1-2; 8 bases align to TRBD1. The CDR3 is made up of 13 amino acids. The junction had 5 bases not matched to a gene; V was cut back by 4 bases and J by 7 bases. Per the germline V gene, CDR1 is MDHEN and CDR2 is SYDVKM. Here the CDR3 reads CASSSVRGLGYTF. CDR3 DNA: TGTGCCAGCAGTTCAGTCAGGGGGCTTGGCTACACCTTC.

This clonotype has just a few counts. The chain employs TRBV11-2 and TRBJ2-1, with D perhaps matching TRBD2 (5 bases). The germline V gene encodes CDR1 SGHAT and CDR2 FQNNGV. Trimming left V 1 base short and J 6 bases short, with 10 bases between. CDR3 size: 14 residues. This chain's CDR3 is CASSLVFSGNEQFF. The CDR3 DNA reads TGTGCCAGCAGCTTAGTCTTCAGCGGCAATGAGCAGTTCTTC. Full variable domain (missing parts from reference TRBV11-2 and TRBJ2-1): EAGVAQSPRYKIIEKRQSVAFWCNPISGHATLYWYQQILGQGPKLLIQFQNNGVVDDSQLPKDRFSAERLKGVDSTLKIQPAKLEDSAVYLCASSLVFSGNEQFFGPGTRLTVL.

The V call is TRBV6-2 or TRBV6-3, the J call TRBJ2-1, with 10 bases identical to TRBD2. Germline assignment: CDR1 MNHEY and CDR2 SVGEGT. The CDR3 contains 15 residues. After removal of 2 bases from V and 7 bases from J, the junction contained 5 bases not matched to a gene. The CDR3 region is CASSYPQREGNEQFF. CDR3 DNA sequence: TGTGCCAGCAGTTACCCCCAGCGGGAGGGTAATGAGCAGTTCTTC.

CDR3 coding DNA: TGTGCCAGCAGGATATCCGAGGGAAACAATGAGCAGTTCTTC. It encodes CASRISEGNNEQFF. The chain employs TRBV7-9 and TRBJ2-1, with D maybe TRBD2 (5 bases). Per the germline V gene, CDR1 is SEHNR and CDR2 is FQNEAQ (reference sequence). The ends were cut back, 6 bases at V and 5 bases at J, with 14 bases in the middle. The CDR3 length is 14 residues. Supplemented by reference TRBV7-9 and TRBJ2-1, the full variable domain reads DTGVSQNPRHKITKRGQNVTFRCDPISEHNRLYWYRQTLGQGPEFLTYFQNEAQLEKSRLLSDRFSAERPKGSFSTLEIQRTEQGDSAMYLCASRISEGNNEQFFGPGTRLTVL.

In this sample, this clonotype turned up a few times. This chain joins TRBV20-1 and TRBJ2-7; D assignment may be TRBD1 or TRBD2 (6 bases each). Per the germline V gene, CDR1 is DFQATT and CDR2 is SNEGSKA (reference sequence). V gave up 1 base and J gave up 4 bases, with 14 bases separating them. CDR3 length: 14 amino acids. The DNA of the CDR3 is TGCAGTGCTAGAGGGACTATCCAGGGGTACGAGCAGTACTTC. This codes for CSARGTIQGYEQYF.

The chain carries TRBV2 and TRBJ2-7; D call uncertain. Looked up from germline, CDR1 is SNHLY and CDR2 is FYNNEI. V was pared by 5 bases and J by 4 bases, with 12 bases between. This CDR3 region has 13 residues. CDR3 region: CASSPRVIYEQYF. The CDR3 DNA sequence: TGTGCCAGCAGTCCCCGGGTCATTTACGAGCAGTACTTC.

This chain uses TRBV14 with TRBJ2-1; TRBD2 is a possible D gene (5 bases). CDR1 and CDR2 from the germline V gene are SGHDN and FVKESK. The CDR3 loop spans 14 amino acids. The V end lost 1 base, the J end lost 12 bases, and 16 bases lay between the germline ends. CDR3 protein: CASSQGTGYGWQFF. The DNA of the CDR3 is TGTGCCAGCAGCCAAGGGACGGGATATGGTTGGCAGTTCTTC.

The gene calls are TRBV7-2 and TRBJ1-1, with 11 bases fitting TRBD1. In germline, CDR1 is SGHTA, CDR2 FQGNSA. The CDR3 covers 15 residues. J gave up 4 bases and V 8 bases, and 9 bases lay outside the gene matches. The CDR3 sequence: CASESDRGRFTEAFF. The CDR3 nucleotides are TGTGCCAGCGAATCGGACAGGGGGCGCTTCACTGAAGCTTTCTTT.

This clonotype has a count of ten or more. One end of the junction does not line up with germline, which may come from a read error. The rearrangement uses TRBV10-2 and TRBJ1-5; TRBD1 aligns across 9 bases. CDR3 length: 14 amino acids. Germline CDR1 and CDR2: WSHSY and SAAADI. The CDR3 nucleotides are TGTGCCAGCAGTGGACAGGGGAGCAATCAGCCCCAGCATTTT. Its protein product is CASSGQGSNQPQHF.

Details on this clonotype: Its ends do not fully match the called genes, so a read error is possible. The chain is built from TRBV20-1 and TRBJ2-2, with D perhaps TRBD1 (6 bases). The germline V gene has CDR1 DFQATT and CDR2 SNEGSKA (reference sequence). This CDR3 spans 13 amino acids. CDR3 loop: CSAREGETGELFF. The CDR3 DNA sequence: TGCAGTGCTCGAGAGGGGGAAACCGGGGAGCTGTTTTTT.

The J gene is TRBJ2-1, the V gene TRBV10-3; D gene uncertain. The CDR3 length is 13 residues. V lost 10 bases and J lost 5, with 15 bases in between. In germline, CDR1 is ENHRY, CDR2 SYGVKD. CDR3 in amino acids: CATHEGPNNEQFF. The CDR3 nucleotides read TGTGCCACCCATGAAGGGCCCAACAATGAGCAGTTCTTC.

This clonotype was observed a few times. The chain couples TRBV4-2 to TRBJ1-5, with D uncertain. This CDR3 has 15 residues. The V gene's germline CDR1 is LGHNA and CDR2 YNFKEQ. Trimming left V 0 bases short and J 10 bases short, with 16 bases between. CDR3 bases: TGTGCCAGCAGCCAAGATCCTGCGGCTTGGATCCCCCAGCATTTT. This codes for CASSQDPAAWIPQHF.

This clonotype was counted between two and nine times. The chain employs TRBV5-1 and TRBJ2-3; no clear D gene. Trimming shortened V by 0 bases and J by 9 bases, and 17 bases separated the two germline ends. The germline V gene has CDR1 SGHRS and CDR2 YFSETQ. The CDR3 consists of 15 residues. CDR3 nucleotides: TGCGCCAGCAGCTTGGCCGATCCCTCCCACCGCACGCAGTATTTT. Translated, it gives CASSLADPSHRTQYF.

V is TRBV5-5 and J is TRBJ1-2; D is possibly TRBD1 (5 bases). This CDR3 is built from 16 residues. Deletions cut 0 bases from V and 4 bases from J, with 16 bases between. Germline V gene sequence: CDR1 SGHKS, CDR2 YYEKEE (reference sequence). CDR3 coding DNA: TGTGCCAGCAGCTTGGCCGGGCAGGGAGACATCTATGGCTACACCTTC. It translates to CASSLAGQGDIYGYTF.

This sequence joins TRBV5-1 and TRBJ2-7; the D is unclear. Trimming shortened V by 4 bases and J by 6 bases, and 17 bases separated the two germline ends. CDR1 is SGHRS and CDR2 is YFSETQ in the germline V gene. This CDR3 spans 14 amino acids. This CDR3 reads CASSATGPGAEQYF. The CDR3 DNA reads TGCGCCAGCAGCGCAACGGGCCCCGGCGCCGAGCAGTACTTC.

On this clonotype itself: Sequence at one end of the junction differs from germline and may be a read error. The CDR3 coding sequence is TGTGCCAACAGTGCAAAACTAGCGGTCTTATTCTACGATGAGCAGTACTTC. Amino acid sequence: CANSAKLAVLFYDEQYF. The chain couples TRBV12-3 or TRBV12-4 to TRBJ2-7; TRBD2 agrees at 8 bases. CDR3 length: 17 residues.

This clonotype was detected a few times. The J gene is TRBJ2-7, the V gene TRBV5-1; 9 bases agree with TRBD2. Losses at the gene ends were 3 bases for V and 6 bases for J; bases not matched to a gene: 10. The CDR3 runs 15 residues. Germline V gene lookup returns CDR1 SGHRS and CDR2 YFSETQ. The CDR3 sequence is CASSSSGLAGTEQYF. Written as DNA, the CDR3 is TGCGCCAGCAGCTCTTCAGGGCTAGCGGGAACCGAGCAGTACTTC.

The chain combines TRBV9 with TRBJ2-3; D is unresolved. With 4 bases removed from V and 7 bases from J, the gap between germline ends came to 19 bases. CDR3 size: 15 residues. CDR1 and CDR2 (germline): SGDLS, YYNGEE. CDR3 loop: CASSPRGGPPYTQYF. The CDR3 bases are TGTGCCAGCAGCCCCCGCGGCGGACCCCCATATACGCAGTATTTT. Full variable domain (outside the CDR3, taken from reference TRBV9 and TRBJ2-3): DSGVTQTPKHLITATGQRVTLRCSPRSGDLSVYWYQQSLDQGLQFLIQYYNGEERAKGNILERFSAQQFPDLHSELNLSSLELGDSALYFCASSPRGGPPYTQYFGPGTRLTVL.

The V gene is TRBV28, the J gene TRBJ2-2; the match to TRBD2 covers 13 bases. The CDR3 has 19 amino acids. Losses at the gene ends were 7 bases for V and 0 bases for J; bases not matched to a gene: 11. The V gene's germline CDR1 is MDHEN and CDR2 SYDVKM. CDR3 bases: TGTGCCAGCATCGGCGGACTAGCGGGAGTTCGGGCGAACACCGGGGAGCTGTTTTTT. Amino acid sequence: CASIGGLAGVRANTGELFF.

The chain carries TRBV24-1 and TRBJ2-1; TRBD2 might be the D (6 bases). Trimming took off 1 base at V and 9 bases at J, with 15 bases between the two ends. Germline V gene data show CDR1 as KGHDR and CDR2 as SFDVKD. The CDR3 runs to 15 residues. The chain's CDR3 is CATSDFNNLGGEQFF. The DNA for the CDR3 is TGTGCCACCAGTGATTTCAACAATCTGGGGGGTGAGCAGTTCTTC.

This clonotype occurred a few times. The rearrangement links TRBV6-2 or TRBV6-3 to TRBJ2-5, with D perhaps matching TRBD1 (6 bases). CDR3 length: 14 amino acids. Per germline, CDR1 MNHEY and CDR2 SVGEGT. V was shortened by 5 bases and J by 0 bases, with 10 bases between the two germline ends. This CDR3 reads CASSATGNQETQYF. CDR3 nucleotide sequence: TGTGCCAGCAGTGCAACAGGGAACCAAGAGACCCAGTACTTC.

This clonotype was counted a few times. The chain couples TRBV20-1 to TRBJ1-5; possibly TRBD1 for D (6 bases). Per the germline V gene, CDR1 is DFQATT and CDR2 is SNEGSKA (reference sequence). The CDR3 runs to 13 residues. The germline V and J ends were trimmed by 3 bases and 5 bases, with 11 bases remaining between them. The CDR3: CSARRAGDQPQHF. Here the CDR3 DNA reads TGCAGTGCTAGGAGGGCAGGGGATCAGCCCCAGCATTTT.

The table lists this clonotype with a count of one. This chain joins TRBV12-3 or TRBV12-4 and TRBJ2-1, with D uncertain. V was clipped by 6 bases and J by 4 bases, with 19 bases between them. The CDR3 runs to 16 residues. The CDR3 nucleotides read TGTGCCAGCAGCCCAGGTTTTCTGGATTCTTACAATGAGCAGTTCTTC. Protein: CASSPGFLDSYNEQFF.

V usage is TRBV3-1 and J usage is TRBJ2-5; D might be TRBD2 (6 bases). Germline-derived CDR1 and CDR2 are LGHDT and YNNKEL (reference sequence). The CDR3 totals 15 residues. V dropped 0 bases and J dropped 11 bases, with 19 bases sitting between them. The CDR3 here is CASSQDYSGINEQYF. DNA for the CDR3: TGTGCCAGCAGCCAAGATTATAGCGGTATTAATGAGCAGTACTTC.